This T cell receptor (beta chain) came from a study of shared clonotypes between healthy human individuals. Across the whole study: The study drew on two women and a few men aged 18 to 49 as donors.

Study-wide results and limits: Compared with clonotypes that all four donors shared, non-shared clonotypes had lower generation probabilities.

It was into CD45RA+ naive and CD45RA-negative memory subsets that the CD4+ cells were split. In regard to this clone: No antigen is known for it.

V was cut by 5 bases and J by 4 bases, with 15 bases left in between. Germline-derived CDR1 and CDR2 are LNHDA and SQIVND (reference sequence). The CDR3 spans 15 residues. TCRdb's table, derived via immunoSEQ multiplex PCR, lists solely in-frame clones and lacks some. The data hold over a million clones, with under 99% observed a single time. The gene calls are TRBV19 and TRBJ1-3, with no clear D. This TCR came from a man aged 25 to 40 in good health. The sequenced sample was naive CD4+ T cells sorted from blood. Described subset: CD45RA+ positively selected. The CDR3 DNA reads as TGTGCCAGTAGTCCCTTGGGCCTTAGGGGAAACACCATATATTTT. This sequence encodes CASSPLGLRGNTIYF. Together with reference TRBV19 and TRBJ1-3, the CDR3 gives the full variable domain: DGGITQSPKYLFRKEGQNVTLSCEQNLNHDAMYWYRQDPGQGLRLIYYSQIVNDFQKGDIAEGYSVSREKKESFPLTVTSAQKNPTAFYLCASSPLGLRGNTIYFGEGSWLTVV.